These T cell receptor beta chains were read from a single sample in a study of PD-1 and CTLA-4 blockade in melanoma. Some clones are missing from TCRdb's copy, which holds only in-frame ones; the method was immunoSEQ multiplex PCR. Among roughly 11,000 clones, 75% to 85% were seen once, and the ten largest hold around a third. Sequences were derived from CD8+ T cells from peripheral blood, sampled from a patient given anti-PD-1 treatment. Receptor source: a human donor with melanoma. Both conserved end residues are part of each CDR3. The D gene is left open where the match is weak. The size of a clone is reported for some rows only, either as once, few or many, or as a class for expanded clones.

V gene	D gene	clone size	J gene	CDR3 DNA	CDR3 protein
TRBV29-1	TRBD1	once	TRBJ1-4	TGCAGCGTTGAAGATAGGGACAGTGTTGCATTTGAAAAACTGTTTTTT	CSVEDRDSVAFEKLFF
TRBV5-4	TRBD2	NA	TRBJ2-7	TGTGCCAGCAGCTTGACTAGCGACACTGACGAGCAGTACTTC	CASSLTSDTDEQYF
TRBV6-5	NA	NA	TRBJ1-5	TGTGCCAGCAGGGGACACTCCAGCAATCAGCCCCAGCATTTT	CASRGHSSNQPQHF
TRBV10-1	NA	NA	TRBJ2-1	TGCGCCAGCAGTGTGGACACCAGCTCCTACAATGAGCAGTTCTTC	CASSVDTSSYNEQFF
TRBV15	TRBD1	NA	TRBJ1-1	TGTGCCACCAGCAGATTCGTTGACCGGGACAGGGGTAACACTGAAGCTTTCTTT	CATSRFVDRDRGNTEAFF
TRBV30	NA	NA	TRBJ1-6	TGTGCCTGGAGTGAGGGGCGGGGGGTTTCACCCCTCCACTTT	CAWSEGRGVSPLHF
TRBV30	TRBD2	NA	TRBJ2-7	TGTGCCTGGAGTTACGGGGGGATCTCCTACGAGCAGTACTTC	CAWSYGGISYEQYF
TRBV3-1/TRBV3-2	TRBD1	NA	TRBJ2-7	TGTGCCAGCAGCCAAGGGACAGGGGGCCTTTACGAGCAGTACTTC	CASSQGTGGLYEQYF
TRBV12-3/TRBV12-4	NA	NA	TRBJ2-7	TGTGCCAGCAGTTACGGACCCTACGAGCAGTACTTC	CASSYGPYEQYF
TRBV10-2	NA	NA	TRBJ2-1	TGCGCCAGCAGTGAGTCGAAAGGTCTCCTGGAGCAGTTCTTC	CASSESKGLLEQFF
TRBV13	NA	NA	TRBJ2-5	TGTGCCAGCAGCCCAAACCTTCAAGAGACCCAGTACTTC	CASSPNLQETQYF